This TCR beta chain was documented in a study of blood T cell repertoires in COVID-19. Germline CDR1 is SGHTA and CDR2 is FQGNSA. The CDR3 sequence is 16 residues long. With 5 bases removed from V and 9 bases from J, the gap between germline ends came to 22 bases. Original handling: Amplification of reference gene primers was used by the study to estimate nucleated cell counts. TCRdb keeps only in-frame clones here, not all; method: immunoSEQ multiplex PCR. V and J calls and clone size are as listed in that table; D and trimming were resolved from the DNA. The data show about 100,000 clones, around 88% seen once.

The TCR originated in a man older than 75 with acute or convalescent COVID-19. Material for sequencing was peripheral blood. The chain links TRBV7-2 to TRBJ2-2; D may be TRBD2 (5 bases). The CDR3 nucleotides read TGTGCCAGCAGCCTCGCCGGAGGTTTCACTCTCCGGGAGCTGTTTTTT. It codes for CASSLAGGFTLRELFF.